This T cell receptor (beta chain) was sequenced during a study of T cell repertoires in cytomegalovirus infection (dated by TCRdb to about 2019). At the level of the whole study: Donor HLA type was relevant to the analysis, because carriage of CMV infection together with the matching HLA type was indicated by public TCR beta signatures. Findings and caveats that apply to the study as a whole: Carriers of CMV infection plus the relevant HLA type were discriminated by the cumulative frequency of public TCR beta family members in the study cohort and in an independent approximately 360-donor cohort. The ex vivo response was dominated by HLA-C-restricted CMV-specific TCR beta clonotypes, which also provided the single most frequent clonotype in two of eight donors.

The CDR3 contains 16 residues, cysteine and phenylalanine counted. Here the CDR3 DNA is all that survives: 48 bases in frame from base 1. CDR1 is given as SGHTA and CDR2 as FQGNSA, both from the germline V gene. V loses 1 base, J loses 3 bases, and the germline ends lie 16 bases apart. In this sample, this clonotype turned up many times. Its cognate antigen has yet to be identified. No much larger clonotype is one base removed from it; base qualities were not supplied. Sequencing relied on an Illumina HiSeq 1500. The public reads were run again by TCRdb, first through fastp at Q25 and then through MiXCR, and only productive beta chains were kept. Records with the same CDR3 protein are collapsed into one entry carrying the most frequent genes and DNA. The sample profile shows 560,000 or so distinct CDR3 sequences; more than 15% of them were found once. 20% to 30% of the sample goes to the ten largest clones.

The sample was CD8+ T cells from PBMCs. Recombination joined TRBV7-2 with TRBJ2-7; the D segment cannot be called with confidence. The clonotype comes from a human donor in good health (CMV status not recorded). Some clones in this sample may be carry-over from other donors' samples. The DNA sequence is TGTGCCAGCAGCTTAGGATACGTTCGAGGCGGCTACGAGCAGTACTTC. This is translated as CASSLGYVRGGYEQYF.